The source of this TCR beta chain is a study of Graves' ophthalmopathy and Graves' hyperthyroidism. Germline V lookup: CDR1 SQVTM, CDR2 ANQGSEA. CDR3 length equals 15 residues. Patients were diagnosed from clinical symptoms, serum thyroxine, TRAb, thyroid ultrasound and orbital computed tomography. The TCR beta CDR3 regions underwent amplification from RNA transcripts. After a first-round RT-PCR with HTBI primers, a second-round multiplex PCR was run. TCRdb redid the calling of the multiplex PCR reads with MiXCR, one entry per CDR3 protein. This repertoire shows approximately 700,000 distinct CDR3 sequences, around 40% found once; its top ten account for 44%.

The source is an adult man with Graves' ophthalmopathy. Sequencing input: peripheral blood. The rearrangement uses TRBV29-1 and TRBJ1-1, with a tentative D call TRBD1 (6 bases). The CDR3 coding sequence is TGCAGTTTACCAAATGGGGGGACAAAGAACACTGAAGCTTTCTTT. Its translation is CSLPNGGTKNTEAFF.